Listed here is a single T cell receptor beta chain. The V gene lost 3 bases and the J gene lost 0 bases, with 14 bases spanning the gap. CDR3 length: 16 residues. The germline V gene has CDR1 LNHDA and CDR2 SQIVND (reference sequence). The authors ran the immunoSEQ assay, v3.0, at survey level. Method: immunoSEQ multiplex PCR; TCRdb's copy keeps in-frame clones and lacks some. The sample lists roughly 12,000 clones, 82% occurring once. Specimens held roughly 0.9-10 million cryopreserved PBMC prior to DNA extraction. The data stem from a study of long-term antiretroviral therapy in people with HIV. The specimen comprised unsorted PBMCs, sampled around 8 years after starting antiretroviral therapy. This TCR came from a man in his fifties or sixties with HIV. The J gene is TRBJ1-1, the V gene TRBV19; tentative D call: TRBD1 (6 bases). The CDR3 loop is CASSIRQTGLNTEAFF. As DNA, the CDR3 is TGTGCCAGTAGTATTAGGCAGACAGGACTGAACACTGAAGCTTTCTTT.